The 20 T cell receptor beta chains presented below share a single source sample, sequenced in a study of CD8 T cells in ankylosing spondylitis. No antigen has been identified for these receptors. Overall study results and limits: One TCR beta motif, made up of under ten highly homologous variants, appeared characteristic of ankylosing spondylitis blood.

TCRdb reanalysed the 5' RACE reads using MiXCR and keeps one entry per CDR3 protein. Of about 500,000 distinct CDR3 sequences listed, roughly an eighth were seen once; the top ten hold about 6.5%. The sample was blood, either unsorted or a sorted T cell fraction (not recorded which). These receptors all come from a male donor with ankylosing spondylitis.

The chain links TRBV6-1 to TRBJ1-5; TRBD1 is a possible D gene (5 bases). CDR1 and CDR2 (germline): MNHNS, SASEGT. The V end was cut by 0 bases, the J end by 9 bases, with 12 bases between. This CDR3 is built from 14 residues. The CDR3 loop is CASSEAAGRGPQHF. CDR3 bases: TGTGCCAGCAGTGAAGCCGCGGGGCGCGGGCCCCAGCATTTT.

The CDR3 here is CATSRSLRDDMIYEQYV. As DNA, the CDR3 is TGTGCCACCAGCAGATCCCTCCGGGACGACATGATCTACGAGCAGTACGTC. The chain carries TRBV15 and TRBJ2-7; D may match TRBD1 or TRBD2 (5 bases each). Trimming removed 2 bases from V and 3 bases from J, with 20 bases in between. The CDR3 consists of 17 residues. Germline V gene data show CDR1 as LNHNV and CDR2 as YYDKDF (reference sequence).

This clonotype was found many times. V and J are TRBV20-1 and TRBJ1-2, with D possibly TRBD1 on 5 matching bases. Germline V gives CDR1 DFQATT, CDR2 SNEGSKA (reference sequence). The CDR3 sequence is 12 residues long. Trimming took off 7 bases at V and 0 bases at J, with 9 bases between the two ends. The CDR3 here is CSGGRANYGYTF. DNA for the CDR3: TGCAGTGGGGGCAGGGCTAACTATGGCTACACCTTC.

This clonotype was picked up a small number of times. The chain joins TRBV3-1 to TRBJ1-5; D is unresolved. The CDR3 runs 14 residues. Germline V CDR1 and CDR2: LGHDT, YNNKEL (reference sequence). The germline V and J ends were trimmed by 0 bases and 6 bases, with 9 bases remaining between them. The CDR3 bases are TGTGCCAGCAGCCAAGATGGTCGGATTCAGCCCCAGCATTTT. This sequence encodes CASSQDGRIQPQHF.

The genes are TRBV16 and TRBJ1-6; the D gene is possibly TRBD1 (6 bases). This CDR3 is built from 14 residues. Germline loops: CDR1 KGHSY, CDR2 FQNENV. Trimming left V 5 bases short and J 9 bases short, with 14 bases between. CDR3 sequence: CASSARQVVSPLHF. CDR3 DNA sequence: TGTGCCAGCAGCGCCCGACAGGTGGTTTCACCCCTCCACTTT.

This chain joins TRBV11-2 and TRBJ2-5; 13 nucleotides agree with TRBD2. Germline V gene data show CDR1 as SGHAT and CDR2 as FQNNGV. This CDR3 has 16 residues. Trimming cost V 0 bases and J 6 bases; bases outside gene matches: 4. This CDR3 is CASSLEGLAGVKTQYF. DNA for the CDR3: TGTGCCAGCAGCTTAGAAGGACTAGCGGGAGTGAAGACCCAGTACTTC.

A remark on this clonotype: A much larger clone is a single base away; this may be a read error. The J gene is TRBJ2-2, the V gene TRBV20-1, with unresolved D. The CDR3 is 12 residues long. CDR1 and CDR2 (germline): DFQATT, SNEGSKA (reference sequence). Trimming removed 5 bases from V and 5 bases from J, with 9 bases in between. The CDR3 DNA reads as TGCAGTGCTCCGTGGCGAACCGGGGAGCTGTTTTTT. It codes for CSAPWRTGELFF.

The CDR3 loop reads CASSPPGLTDTQYF. DNA for the CDR3: TGTGCCAGCAGCCCCCCGGGACTCACAGATACGCAGTATTTT. The chain joins TRBV7-2 to TRBJ2-3; a weak D match, TRBD2 (6 bases). CDR1 is SGHTA, CDR2 FQGNSA, per germline. The V end lost 5 bases, the J end lost 2 bases, and 11 bases lay between the germline ends. This CDR3 contains 14 residues.

Only a few counts were recorded for this clonotype. The chain joins TRBV5-1 to TRBJ2-4; a possible D gene is TRBD2 (6 bases). Germline V gene sequence: CDR1 SGHRS, CDR2 YFSETQ. The ends were cut back, 7 bases at V and 0 bases at J, with 20 bases in the middle. The CDR3 is 17 amino acids. CDR3 coding DNA: TGCGCCAGCTCTCGGACTAACCCGACCCAAGCCAAAAACATTCAGTACTTC. This translates into CASSRTNPTQAKNIQYF.

This chain joins TRBV29-1 and TRBJ2-1, with 10 bases that match TRBD1. There are 14 residues in the CDR3. Germline loops: CDR1 SQVTM, CDR2 ANQGSEA. With 4 bases clipped from V and 4 bases from J, the junction kept 4 bases outside the gene matches. The CDR3 DNA is TGCAGCGTTGGCCGGGACAGGGGTTACAATGAGCAGTTCTTC. Its protein product is CSVGRDRGYNEQFF.

CDR3 coding DNA: TGTGCCAGCACCGGACATCGCAACTATGGCTACACCTTC. Protein product: CASTGHRNYGYTF. This chain connects TRBV6-6 to TRBJ1-2, with a weak D call TRBD1 (5 bases). Germline lookup yields CDR1 MNHNY and CDR2 SVGAGI (reference sequence). The CDR3 loop spans 13 amino acids. Trimming removed 7 bases at V and 2 bases at J, with 11 bases between.

The gene calls are TRBV7-9 and TRBJ2-3; D unresolved. Trimming removed 5 bases from V and 1 base from J, with 10 bases in between. The CDR3 sequence is 14 residues long. Germline V lookup: CDR1 SEHNR, CDR2 FQNEAQ (reference sequence). This CDR3 is CASSPIRGTDTQYF. For the CDR3, the DNA is TGTGCCAGCAGCCCAATACGGGGCACAGATACGCAGTATTTT.

The chain joins TRBV7-9 to TRBJ1-1; tentatively, D is TRBD1 (5 bases). V was trimmed by 5 bases and J by 1 base, leaving 17 bases between them. The CDR3 is 16 amino acids. CDR1 and CDR2 from the germline V gene are SEHNR and FQNEAQ (reference sequence). The CDR3 here is CASSHPDGASNTEAFF. CDR3 DNA sequence: TGTGCCAGCAGCCACCCGGACGGGGCGTCGAACACTGAAGCTTTCTTT.

The rearrangement joins TRBV15 to TRBJ2-3, with a tentative D call TRBD2 (5 bases). Trimming shortened V by 1 base and J by 4 bases, and 18 bases separated the two germline ends. Germline assignment: CDR1 LNHNV and CDR2 YYDKDF (reference sequence). This CDR3 region has 17 residues. The CDR3 loop is CATSRVFFSGSSDTQYF. The CDR3 DNA is TGTGCCACCAGCAGAGTATTCTTTAGTGGGAGTTCAGATACGCAGTATTTT.

This clonotype was seen many times. The chain combines TRBV20-1 with TRBJ2-1; 10 positions agree with TRBD2. The CDR3 is 13 residues long. V trimming: 5 bases; J trimming: 10 bases; junction bases outside the gene matches: 8. Germline V gene data show CDR1 as DFQATT and CDR2 as SNEGSKA (reference sequence). The CDR3 DNA reads as TGCAGTGCTCCCGGGACTAGCGAGAGGGAGCAGTTCTTC. The encoded protein is CSAPGTSEREQFF.

There are many counts of this clonotype. The genes are TRBV7-2 and TRBJ2-1, with D hard to call. With 1 base removed from V and 4 bases from J, the gap between germline ends came to 8 bases. Germline CDR1 is SGHTA and CDR2 is FQGNSA. CDR3 size: 14 residues. The CDR3, as DNA: TGTGCCAGCAGCTTAGGTTCGGAGTACAATGAGCAGTTCTTC. Its translation: CASSLGSEYNEQFF. Together with reference TRBV7-2 and TRBJ2-1, the CDR3 gives the full variable domain: GAGVSQSPSNKVTEKGKDVELRCDPISGHTALYWYRQSLGQGLEFLIYFQGNSAPDKSGLPSDRFSAERTGGSVSTLTIQRTQQEDSAVYLCASSLGSEYNEQFFGPGTRLTVL.

This rearrangement joins TRBV5-1 to TRBJ2-3; TRBD2 matches at 13 bases. Germline V gene sequence: CDR1 SGHRS, CDR2 YFSETQ. This CDR3 spans 16 amino acids. The V gene end was trimmed by 4 bases and the J gene end by 3 bases; junction bases not matched to a gene: 5. CDR3 nucleotide sequence: TGCGCCAGCAGCGGCGGACTAGCGGGAGTGACAGATACGCAGTATTTT. This gives the protein CASSGGLAGVTDTQYF.

The chain carries TRBV7-2 and TRBJ2-2, with D hard to call. This CDR3 is 13 amino acids long. The germline CDR1 and CDR2 sequences are SGHTA and FQGNSA. V was cut by 3 bases and J by 8 bases, with 10 bases left in between. The CDR3 reads CASSLERSGELFF. The CDR3 bases are TGTGCCAGCAGCTTGGAACGAAGTGGGGAGCTGTTTTTT.

The genes are TRBV20-1 and TRBJ1-3; D possibly corresponds to TRBD1 (6 bases). CDR1 DFQATT and CDR2 SNEGSKA come from the germline V gene (reference sequence). V lost 3 bases, J lost 2 bases, and 8 bases lay in between. The CDR3 is made up of 13 amino acids. Written as DNA, the CDR3 is TGCAGTGCTAGCTGGGGGCCTGGAAACACCATATATTTT. It yields the protein CSASWGPGNTIYF.

This clonotype was observed at least ten times. This chain connects TRBV7-6 to TRBJ2-3, with D maybe TRBD2 (5 bases). This CDR3 is built from 13 residues. Germline V gene sequence: CDR1 SGHVS, CDR2 FNYEAQ. V was shortened by 6 bases and J by 3 bases, with 10 bases between the two germline ends. Here the CDR3 DNA reads TGTGCCAGCAGTCCCTGGGAGACAGATACGCAGTATTTT. It codes for CASSPWETDTQYF. Full variable domain (outside the CDR3, taken from reference TRBV7-6 and TRBJ2-3): GAGVSQSPRYKVTKRGQDVALRCDPISGHVSLYWYRQALGQGPEFLTYFNYEAQQDKSGLPNDRFSAERPEGSISTLTIQRTEQRDSAMYRCASSPWETDTQYFGPGTRLTVL.